The entry that follows covers one T cell receptor (beta chain) sequence. PCR amplification relied on 60 Vbeta primers (plus 13 Jbeta primers). Assay used: immunoSEQ multiplex PCR; TCRdb lists only in-frame clones, some missing. The sample consists of 150,000 to 200,000 clones, about 87% of them appearing once. Per the germline V gene, CDR1 is SGDLS and CDR2 is YYNGEE. V lost 4 bases to trimming and J lost 7 bases, with 19 bases between them. This CDR3 is 15 amino acids long. These data are taken from a study of cytomegalovirus exposure and HLA in healthy donors. The receptor's source is a young woman in good health and CMV-seronegative. The sample taken for sequencing was PBMCs. The chain uses TRBV9 and TRBJ2-3; D possibly corresponds to TRBD2 (6 bases). CDR3 sequence reads: CASSPGSGSGNTQYF. Here the CDR3 DNA reads TGTGCCAGCAGCCCGGGGAGCGGTAGCGGTAATACGCAGTATTTT.